Reported below is one TCR beta chain. The target antigen is unknown. This sample was taken from a study of human T cells and chemical hapten exposure. About the research overall: 2% DPC was applied to approximately 2 cm by approximately 2 cm of upper inner arm skin for sensitization. The study, taken as a whole, reports: Expanded TCRs grouped into significantly more large CDR3 similarity clusters than controls produced. Patch test score was positively correlated with the counts of PT1 expanded TCRs.

V lost 2 bases and J 8 bases, leaving 12 bases between the germline ends. The CDR3 has 13 residues. The library gave individual cDNA molecules unique molecular identifiers. One entry per CDR3 protein results from TCRdb running MiXCR on the RACE reads. Among about 120,000 distinct CDR3 sequences listed, about 12% were seen once. Indicated time point: patch test 1, 2 weeks after DPC sensitization. Indicated treatment: therapeutic diphenylcyclopropenone sensitization with weekly scalp DPC. Sequencing was performed on whole blood, taken in connection with sensitization to the hapten diphenylcyclopropenone (DPC). The TCR was taken from a woman between 50 and 59 years old with alopecia areata. Some clones in this sample may be carry-over from other donors' samples. This chain joins TRBV12-3 or TRBV12-4 and TRBJ1-1; possibly TRBD1 for D (5 bases). The CDR3 loop reads CASSLTRGSEAFF. CDR3 DNA sequence: TGTGCCAGCAGTTTAACACGGGGGTCGGAAGCTTTCTTT.